What follows are 9 T cell receptor beta chains derived from one specimen sequenced in a study of a mutant IDH1 vaccine in newly diagnosed glioma (dated by TCRdb to the early 2020s). The intended sense of this specimen's time point label: baseline, week 1 (first vaccination visit). In light of the paper, this sample's treatment or condition label describes: pre-vaccination baseline after standard-of-care therapy. Libraries were constructed by the immunoSEQ multiplex PCR assay. TCRdb's version of the immuneACCESS table is confined to in-frame rearrangements and falls short of the full clone set. An unresolved V gene accounts for under half of the shortfall where checked; the remainder is of unknown origin. The table for this sample lists about 38,000 clones; 80% to 95% of them were counted only once. In total, the top ten clones hold more than 15% of the sample. The source material was PBMCs, sampled from a glioma patient treated with radiotherapy, temozolomide or both. These receptors were taken from a man aged 18 to 29 with glioma.

This sequence joins TRBV19 and TRBJ1-5; D ambiguous. Germline V lookup: CDR1 LNHDA, CDR2 SQIVND (reference sequence). This CDR3 is 14 amino acids long. The V end lost 3 bases, the J end lost 3 bases, and 9 bases lay between the germline ends. This chain's CDR3 is CASSIADANQPQHF. The CDR3 nucleotides are TGTGCCAGTAGTATTGCGGACGCCAATCAGCCCCAGCATTTT.

This clone turned up a few times. The chain uses TRBV12-5 and TRBJ2-1; D call uncertain. Germline CDR1 LGHNT, CDR2 FRNRAP. Trimming removed 2 bases at V and 3 bases at J, with 5 bases between. This CDR3 comprises 13 residues. This CDR3 is CASGLNVYNEQFF. In DNA form, the CDR3 reads TGTGCTAGTGGTTTGAACGTCTACAATGAGCAGTTCTTC. Using reference TRBV12-5 and TRBJ2-1 for the parts outside the CDR3, the full variable domain is DARVTQTPRHKVTEMGQEVTMRCQPILGHNTVFWYRQTMMQGLELLAYFRNRAPLDDSGMPKDRFSAEMPDATLATLKIQPSEPRDSAVYFCASGLNVYNEQFFGPGTRLTVL.

The CDR3 DNA reads TGTGCCAGCAGCTTAGCCCTGACTAGCGGTGGGTACAATGAGCAGTTCTTC. Amino acid sequence: CASSLALTSGGYNEQFF. V is TRBV7-9 and J is TRBJ2-1; 9 bases match TRBD2. V shed 0 bases and J 4 bases; nucleotides not matched to a gene: 7. The CDR3 has 17 residues. CDR1 is SEHNR and CDR2 is FQNEAQ in the germline V gene (reference sequence).

The rearrangement links TRBV5-1 to TRBJ2-1; a possible D gene is TRBD1 (6 bases). V was clipped by 3 bases and J by 3 bases, with 10 bases between them. The CDR3 has 14 amino acids. Germline-derived CDR1 and CDR2 are SGHRS and YFSETQ. DNA of the CDR3: TGCGCCAGCAGCTCACAGGGAATCTACAATGAGCAGTTCTTC. It codes for CASSSQGIYNEQFF.

The chain uses TRBV7-2 and TRBJ1-4; 8 bases are shared with TRBD1. The CDR3 contains 14 residues. Per the germline V gene, CDR1 is SGHTA and CDR2 is FQGNSA. Trimming removed 5 bases from V and 8 bases from J; junction bases left unmatched: 7. The CDR3 loop reads CASSPGQGSEKLFF. The CDR3 bases are TGTGCCAGCAGCCCCGGACAGGGTTCCGAAAAACTGTTTTTT.

J is TRBJ1-2 and V is TRBV10-3; the D is unclear. Trimming left V 1 base short and J 7 bases short, with 7 bases between. Germline values: CDR1 ENHRY, CDR2 SYGVKD. The CDR3 length is 12 residues. The CDR3, as DNA: TGTGCCATCAGTGAGTTGAAACGTGGCTACACCTTC. Translation: CAISELKRGYTF.

The genes are TRBV5-6 and TRBJ2-2; maybe TRBD1 (6 bases). CDR1 and CDR2 (germline): SGHDT, YYEEEE. CDR3 length: 14 residues. V lost 3 bases to trimming and J lost 4 bases, with 10 bases between them. Here the CDR3 reads CASSSGTTTGELFF. The DNA of the CDR3 is TGTGCCAGCAGCTCCGGGACAACCACCGGGGAGCTGTTTTTT.

The chain is built from TRBV2 and TRBJ1-2; a possible D gene is TRBD1 (5 bases). This CDR3 comprises 13 residues. Germline V CDR1 and CDR2: SNHLY, FYNNEI. V lost 7 bases and J 3 bases, leaving 12 bases between the germline ends. The CDR3 bases are TGTGCCAGCACTCAGGGATTGGACTATGGCTACACCTTC. It is translated as CASTQGLDYGYTF. Variable domain in full (rest from reference TRBV2 and TRBJ1-2): EPEVTQTPSHQVTQMGQEVILRCVPISNHLYFYWYRQILGQKVEFLVSFYNNEISEKSEIFDDQFSVERPDGSNFTLKIRSTKLEDSAMYFCASTQGLDYGYTFGSGTRLTVV.

The chain links TRBV19 to TRBJ2-3; tentatively, D is TRBD2 (5 bases). Deletions cut 5 bases from V and 2 bases from J, with 11 bases between. This CDR3 is built from 14 residues. Germline V gene data show CDR1 as LNHDA and CDR2 as SQIVND (reference sequence). As DNA, the CDR3 is TGTGCCAGTAGTTCTCCCCGGGACACAGATACGCAGTATTTT. It yields the protein CASSSPRDTDTQYF.